These T cell receptor beta chains were read from a single sample in a study of T-cell reconstitution after alpha-beta-depleted transplantation in children. TCRdb re-called the PCR reads through MiXCR, storing one row per CDR3 protein. The repertoire has about 540,000 distinct CDR3 sequences, about 17% of them found once; the top ten carry more than 2.5%. Sequences were derived from PBMCs from the stem cell graft donor, sampled from the stem cell graft. These receptors all come from a human donor who donated a stem cell graft to a child with acute lymphoblastic leukemia. The CDR3 runs from the conserved cysteine through the conserved F or W. Each record gives: CDR3 protein, CDR3 DNA, CDR3 length, J gene, clone size, V gene, D gene. A D gene is named only where the DNA matches it firmly. Clone size, where shown, is once, few, many, or a class for clones that have expanded.

CASRGITGHGYTF TGTGCCAGCAGGGGAATCACAGGGCACGGCTACACCTTC 13 TRBJ1-2 . TRBV25-1 .
CASSLVFGRSGETQYF TGCGCCAGCAGCTTGGTTTTTGGCAGGTCGGGGGAGACCCAGTACTTC 16 TRBJ2-5 few TRBV5-1 .
CSARQGVDAEAFF TGCAGTGCTAGACAAGGGGTTGACGCTGAAGCTTTCTTC 13 TRBJ1-1 . TRBV20-1 .
CASKTVSGANVLTF TGTGCCAGTAAAACAGTCTCTGGGGCCAACGTCCTGACTTTC 14 TRBJ2-6 few TRBV19 .
CASSYPGQQETQYF TGTGCCAGCAGTTACCCGGGACAGCAAGAGACCCAGTACTTC 14 TRBJ2-5 . TRBV6-5 TRBD1
CSSGKNTEAFF TGCAGTTCGGGGAAGAACACTGAAGCTTTCTTT 11 TRBJ1-1 . TRBV20-1 .
CASSTRGRVSEAFF TGTGCCAGCAGCACGAGGGGGCGCGTCTCTGAAGCTTTCTTT 14 TRBJ1-1 few TRBV7-2 TRBD1
CASSLVSGVNYNEQFF TGTGCCAGCAGCTTAGTGTCGGGGGTTAACTACAATGAGCAGTTCTTC 16 TRBJ2-1 few TRBV7-9 .
CASSPPYENTIYF TGTGCCAGCAGCCCCCCCTACGAAAACACCATATATTTT 13 TRBJ1-3 few TRBV11-2 .
CASSEYPGGAAGYTF TGTGCCAGCTCCGAATACCCAGGGGGCGCGGCTGGCTACACCTTC 15 TRBJ1-2 . TRBV18 TRBD1
CASSGSGSETGELFF TGTGCCAGCAGTGGTAGCGGGAGCGAGACCGGGGAGCTGTTTTTT 15 TRBJ2-2 . TRBV12-3/TRBV12-4 TRBD2
CASSFAGTAGEQYF TGTGCCAGCAGCTTTGCGGGTACCGCAGGCGAGCAGTACTTC 14 TRBJ2-7 . TRBV13 .
CASSLPMNTEAFF TGCGCCAGCAGCTTACCAATGAACACTGAAGCTTTCTTT 13 TRBJ1-1 few TRBV5-1 .
CSARDIRGNTIYF TGCAGTGCTAGAGACATCCGAGGAAACACCATATATTTT 13 TRBJ1-3 few TRBV20-1 .
CASSVAAGTGEYEQYF TGTGCCAGCAGCGTAGCCGCCGGGACAGGGGAGTACGAGCAGTACTTC 16 TRBJ2-7 . TRBV9 TRBD1
CATRGSNTGELFF TGTGCAACCAGGGGCTCCAACACCGGGGAGCTGTTTTTT 13 TRBJ2-2 . TRBV6-4 .
CASSLSPGTSNEQFF TGCGCCAGCAGCTTGTCCCCAGGGACTAGCAATGAGCAGTTCTTC 15 TRBJ2-1 few TRBV5-1 TRBD2
CSARDLSVSYEQYF TGCAGTGCTAGAGACCTGAGCGTATCCTACGAGCAGTACTTC 14 TRBJ2-7 . TRBV20-1 .
CASSLAPQGAVEAFF TGTGCCAGCAGTTTAGCTCCACAGGGGGCCGTTGAAGCTTTCTTT 15 TRBJ1-1 . TRBV12-3/TRBV12-4 TRBD1
CASSYSGGAGNTIYF TGTGCCAGCAGTTACTCAGGAGGGGCTGGAAACACCATATATTTT 15 TRBJ1-3 few TRBV6-5 .
CASSPGKNIQYF TGTGCCAGCAGTCCGGGGAAAAACATTCAGTACTTC 12 TRBJ2-4 many TRBV25-1 .
CASSLDRPGEKLFF TGCGCCAGCAGCTTGGATCGGCCGGGGGAAAAACTGTTTTTT 14 TRBJ1-4 . TRBV5-1 .
CSASDGQGAYEQYF TGCAGTGCTAGTGACGGACAGGGGGCCTACGAGCAGTACTTC 14 TRBJ2-7 . TRBV20-1 TRBD1
CASSFPESYNEQFF TGTGCCAGCAGCTTCCCGGAATCCTACAATGAGCAGTTCTTC 14 TRBJ2-1 few TRBV5-5 .
CASSMASGDYEQYF TGTGCCAGTAGTATGGCTAGCGGTGACTACGAGCAGTACTTC 14 TRBJ2-7 . TRBV19 TRBD2
CATKDSPETQYF TGCGCCACCAAGGACAGTCCGGAGACCCAGTACTTC 12 TRBJ2-5 . TRBV20-1 .
CSVSLWREGLETQYF TGCAGCGTATCTCTGTGGCGGGAGGGCTTAGAGACCCAGTACTTC 15 TRBJ2-5 . TRBV29-1 TRBD2
CASSLARLQAFF TGTGCCAGCAGTTTAGCCCGGCTTCAAGCTTTCTTT 12 TRBJ1-1 few TRBV12-3/TRBV12-4 .
CSSSFGRGADTQYF TGTTCCAGCAGCTTCGGACGGGGTGCGGATACGCAGTATTTT 14 TRBJ2-3 . TRBV7-3 .
CASSLGDRAHNEQFF TGTGCCAGCAGCTTAGGGGACAGAGCCCACAATGAGCAGTTCTTC 15 TRBJ2-1 . TRBV7-6 TRBD1
CASAGRAFIYEQFF TGTGCCAGCGCCGGGAGGGCCTTTATCTATGAGCAGTTCTTC 14 TRBJ2-1 . TRBV3-1 TRBD2
CASSINTEAFF TGTGCCAGCAGCATCAACACTGAAGCTTTCTTT 11 TRBJ1-1 many TRBV11-2 .
CASSQEIGRTGSYEQYF TGCGCCAGCAGCCAAGAAATTGGGCGGACAGGTTCCTACGAGCAGTACTTC 17 TRBJ2-7 few TRBV4-1 TRBD1
CAISERGGGEQYF TGTGCCATCAGTGAAAGAGGGGGAGGCGAGCAGTACTTC 13 TRBJ2-7 . TRBV10-3 .
CASSQSGMLYGYTF TGTGCCAGCAGCCAATCTGGGATGCTATATGGCTACACCTTC 14 TRBJ1-2 few TRBV3-1 .
CASSLVGLVNNEQFF TGCGCCAGCAGCTTGGTGGGACTAGTGAACAATGAGCAGTTCTTC 15 TRBJ2-1 few TRBV5-1 TRBD2
CSARSLQYDGTEAFF TGCAGTGCTAGATCCTTACAGTATGATGGAACTGAAGCTTTCTTT 15 TRBJ1-1 . TRBV20-1 .
CSAREILQRNYGYTF TGCAGTGCTAGAGAAATACTCCAGAGAAACTATGGCTACACCTTC 15 TRBJ1-2 . TRBV20-1 .
CASSDQGRDETQYF TGTGCCAGCAGTGACCAGGGACGAGATGAGACCCAGTACTTC 14 TRBJ2-5 few TRBV25-1 .
CASRGTVPYEQYF TGCGCCAGCAGGGGGACAGTCCCTTACGAGCAGTACTTC 13 TRBJ2-7 . TRBV5-1 TRBD1
CASSSGTTPGEQYF TGTGCCAGCAGCTCCGGGACGACCCCTGGCGAGCAGTACTTC 14 TRBJ2-7 few TRBV7-6 .
CASSLWGTEYEQYF TGCGCCAGCAGCTTGTGGGGGACGGAATACGAGCAGTACTTC 14 TRBJ2-7 few TRBV5-1 .
CASSPRTVNTEAFF TGTGCCAGCAGCCCAAGGACGGTGAACACTGAAGCTTTCTTT 14 TRBJ1-1 many TRBV9 .
CASSLESAYEQYF TGTGCCAGCAGCTTAGAAAGCGCCTACGAGCAGTACTTC 13 TRBJ2-7 many TRBV7-9 .
CASSLEGVGDTQYF TGTGCCAGCAGCTTGGAGGGCGTGGGAGATACGCAGTATTTT 14 TRBJ2-3 few TRBV7-9 .
CASSPGHVQETQYF TGTGCCAGCTCACCCGGACATGTTCAAGAGACCCAGTACTTC 14 TRBJ2-5 . TRBV18 .
CASSDGVAGMTYEQYF TGTGCCAGCAGTGACGGGGTAGCGGGAATGACCTACGAGCAGTACTTC 16 TRBJ2-7 . TRBV2 TRBD2
CASSKGQGTEAFF TGTGCCAGCAGCAAGGGACAGGGGACTGAAGCTTTCTTT 13 TRBJ1-1 . TRBV7-2 TRBD1
CASSFRHTYEQYF TGTGCCAGCAGTTTCCGGCATACCTACGAGCAGTACTTC 13 TRBJ2-7 . TRBV27 .
CASSLIDSSTEAFF TGCGCCAGCAGCTTGATAGACTCAAGCACTGAAGCTTTCTTT 14 TRBJ1-1 . TRBV5-1 .
CASSASTSGNYEQYF TGTGCCAGTAGTGCGTCGACTAGCGGGAATTACGAGCAGTACTTC 15 TRBJ2-7 . TRBV19 TRBD2
CASSYQGLINEQYF TGTGCCAGCAGTTACCAGGGATTAATAAACGAGCAGTACTTC 14 TRBJ2-7 . TRBV27 .
CASSLQGVQYNEQFF TGTGCCAGCAGCCTACAGGGGGTCCAGTACAATGAGCAGTTCTTC 15 TRBJ2-1 . TRBV11-2 TRBD1
CASWGGRTTGELFF TGTGCCAGCTGGGGAGGCCGGACAACCGGGGAGCTGTTTTTT 14 TRBJ2-2 few TRBV2 .
CASSPSGASNQPQHF TGTGCCAGCAGCCCCTCGGGGGCTAGCAATCAGCCCCAGCATTTT 15 TRBJ1-5 . TRBV7-6 .
CASSREPGLNTEAFF TGTGCCAGCAGCAGAGAACCGGGTTTGAACACTGAAGCTTTCTTT 15 TRBJ1-1 many TRBV9 .
CASSYSGGNYGYTF TGTGCCAGCAGTTACTCGGGCGGGAACTATGGCTACACCTTC 14 TRBJ1-2 . TRBV6-5 .
CASSLDEDSPRDEKLFF TGCGCCAGCAGCTTGGATGAAGACTCCCCAAGGGATGAAAAACTGTTTTTT 17 TRBJ1-4 few TRBV5-1 .